The 22 T cell receptor beta chains presented below share a single source sample, sequenced in a study of immune evolution from preneoplasia to lung adenocarcinoma. The repertoire was sequenced with immunoSEQ multiplex PCR; TCRdb's copy has only in-frame clones and lacks some. This sample yields some 37,000 clones, of which 74% are seen a single time; approximately 6.2% belongs to the top ten. The sample was FFPE invasive lung adenocarcinoma tissue. These receptors came from a person aged 55 to 75 with lung adenocarcinoma.

CDR3 sequence (DNA): TGTGCCACCAGCAGAGGCGGGGCTCGCACAGGTCAGCCCCAGCATTTT. This sequence encodes CATSRGGARTGQPQHF. The chain couples TRBV15 to TRBJ1-5; weak D call: TRBD1 (5 bases). The CDR3 contains 16 residues. In germline, CDR1 is LNHNV, CDR2 YYDKDF (reference sequence). V lost 1 base, J lost 6 bases, and 16 bases lay in between. Full variable domain (outside the CDR3, taken from reference TRBV15 and TRBJ1-5): DAMVIQNPRYQVTQFGKPVTLSCSQTLNHNVMYWYQQKSSQAPKLLFHYYDKDFNNEADTPDNFQSRRPNTSFCFLDIRSPGLGDTAMYLCATSRGGARTGQPQHFGDGTRLSIL.

V and J are TRBV11-3 and TRBJ2-5; unclear D gene. This CDR3 is built from 14 residues. Trimming pared 5 bases from V and 5 bases from J, leaving 15 bases between. Germline V lookup: CDR1 SGHNT, CDR2 YENEEA. The CDR3 nucleotides read TGTGCCAGCAGCCTCCCCGCCACAATCGAGACCCAGTACTTC. Amino acid sequence: CASSLPATIETQYF.

This chain connects TRBV7-2 to TRBJ2-2; 7 nucleotides line up with TRBD2. The V and J ends lost 0 bases and 2 bases, in that order; junction bases with no gene match: 3. Germline CDR1 and CDR2: SGHTA and FQGNSA. The CDR3 covers 16 residues. CDR3 region: CASSLALAVNTGELFF. The CDR3 coding sequence is TGTGCCAGCAGCTTAGCCCTAGCGGTAAACACCGGGGAGCTGTTTTTT.

The V call is TRBV6-1, the J call TRBJ2-1, with D perhaps matching TRBD1 (6 bases). Germline CDR1 and CDR2: MNHNS and SASEGT. V dropped 4 bases and J dropped 8 bases, with 15 bases sitting between them. The CDR3 loop spans 14 amino acids. CDR3 amino acids: CASSGWDNIHEQFF. The CDR3 coding sequence is TGTGCCAGCAGTGGTTGGGACAACATTCATGAGCAGTTCTTC.

This sequence joins TRBV19 and TRBJ2-1; D possibly uses TRBD1 or TRBD2 (5 bases each). CDR1 and CDR2 from the germline V gene are LNHDA and SQIVND (reference sequence). Trimming removed 0 bases at V and 4 bases at J, with 10 bases between. CDR3 length equals 15 residues. The CDR3 protein is CASSIDRGAYNEQFF. The CDR3 DNA follows: TGTGCCAGTAGTATAGATCGGGGCGCGTACAATGAGCAGTTCTTC.

The chain is built from TRBV7-9 and TRBJ2-6; possibly TRBD1 for D (6 bases). The CDR3 spans 16 residues. Trimming left V 5 bases short and J 0 bases short, with 11 bases between. From germline, CDR1 is SEHNR and CDR2 FQNEAQ (reference sequence). The CDR3 DNA reads as TGTGCCAGCAGCACTGGGGGCGACTCTGGGGCCAACGTCCTGACTTTC. It encodes CASSTGGDSGANVLTF.

The V call is TRBV15, the J call TRBJ2-1; 15 bases are a match to TRBD2. The germline CDR1 and CDR2 sequences are LNHNV and YYDKDF (reference sequence). V lost 6 bases and J lost 7; bases outside the gene matches: 19. The CDR3 is 20 amino acids. In nucleotides, the CDR3 is TGTGCCACCAGGCGGACTACACCCGGACTAGCGGGAGGGCCGGGGAATGAGCAGTTCTTC. Protein sequence: CATRRTTPGLAGGPGNEQFF.

This clone was counted between two and nine times. The rearrangement joins TRBV5-1 to TRBJ2-1; D gene ambiguous. The CDR3 is 13 residues long. Germline CDR1 reads SGHRS; CDR2 reads YFSETQ. V was pared by 0 bases and J by 4 bases, with 5 bases between. CDR3 sequence (DNA): TGCGCCAGCAGCTTGGGAGAGTACAATGAGCAGTTCTTC. Protein: CASSLGEYNEQFF.

This clone was seen only a few times. This rearrangement joins TRBV19 to TRBJ2-7; D ambiguous. Trimming shortened V by 1 base and J by 8 bases, and 15 bases separated the two germline ends. The CDR3 runs to 14 residues. CDR1 and CDR2 from the germline V gene are LNHDA and SQIVND (reference sequence). The CDR3 sequence is CASSIATEQPKQYF. Here the CDR3 DNA reads TGTGCCAGTAGTATAGCGACTGAACAGCCCAAGCAGTACTTC.

This clone was recorded a few times. This chain joins TRBV18 and TRBJ2-2; D call uncertain. Germline V gene sequence: CDR1 KGHSH, CDR2 LQKENI. The CDR3 consists of 15 residues. V lost 3 bases and J lost 2, with 10 bases in between. The CDR3 loop reads CASSPKTLNTGELFF. The CDR3 DNA reads TGTGCCAGCTCACCGAAGACCCTCAACACCGGGGAGCTGTTTTTT.

The V and J genes are TRBV30 and TRBJ2-7, with 10 bases fitting TRBD1. V lost 4 bases to trimming and J lost 1 base; unmatched junction nucleotides: 10. Germline V gives CDR1 GTSNPN, CDR2 SVGIG (reference sequence). The CDR3 loop spans 16 amino acids. For the CDR3, the DNA is TGTGCCTGGAACCCTGAGGGGGGACAGGGGTCCTACGAGCAGTACTTC. It encodes CAWNPEGGQGSYEQYF.

The chain joins TRBV15 to TRBJ2-7; D perhaps matches TRBD1 (5 bases). The CDR3 is 17 residues long. V was cut by 0 bases and J by 2 bases, with 17 bases left in between. Germline V gene sequence: CDR1 LNHNV, CDR2 YYDKDF (reference sequence). CDR3 sequence: CATSRDRKKGHPYEQYF. The DNA for the CDR3 is TGTGCCACCAGCAGAGATAGAAAAAAAGGACACCCCTACGAGCAGTACTTC. Filled out from reference TRBV15 and TRBJ2-7, the complete variable domain reads DAMVIQNPRYQVTQFGKPVTLSCSQTLNHNVMYWYQQKSSQAPKLLFHYYDKDFNNEADTPDNFQSRRPNTSFCFLDIRSPGLGDTAMYLCATSRDRKKGHPYEQYFGPGTRLTVT.

The chain links TRBV5-1 to TRBJ1-5; D remains ambiguous. Trimming took off 4 bases at V and 7 bases at J, with 12 bases between the two ends. The CDR3 covers 13 residues. Germline loops: CDR1 SGHRS, CDR2 YFSETQ. The CDR3 sequence is CASSLDPDQPQHF. The CDR3 nucleotides read TGCGCCAGCAGCCTGGACCCGGACCAGCCCCAGCATTTT.

The gene calls are TRBV27 and TRBJ2-7; a possible D gene is TRBD1 (7 bases). The CDR3 has 18 amino acids. CDR1 MNHEY and CDR2 SMNVEV come from the germline V gene (reference sequence). The V end was cut by 5 bases, the J end by 0 bases, with 23 bases between. In DNA form, the CDR3 reads TGTGCCAGCAGTCCCCTCCCCCAGGGTCAGGGGGGCTCCTACGAGCAGTACTTC. It specifies CASSPLPQGQGGSYEQYF.

The J gene is TRBJ2-1, the V gene TRBV5-6; possibly TRBD1 for D (6 bases). CDR1 is SGHDT and CDR2 is YYEEEE in the germline V gene. The ends were cut back, 4 bases at V and 9 bases at J, with 8 bases in the middle. The CDR3 covers 11 residues. CDR3 coding DNA: TGTGCCAGCAGCCAGGGGTTTGAGCAGTTCTTC. This codes for CASSQGFEQFF.

The genes are TRBV7-9 and TRBJ1-1; D gene unclear. The CDR3 contains 13 residues. Trimming pared 1 base from V and 6 bases from J, leaving 9 bases between. The germline V gene encodes CDR1 SEHNR and CDR2 FQNEAQ (reference sequence). The CDR3 nucleotides are TGTGCCAGCAGCTTAGTGGTGGAGTCTGAAGCTTTCTTT. It translates to CASSLVVESEAFF.

J is TRBJ2-5 and V is TRBV6-4; 8 positions agree with TRBD1. The germline V gene has CDR1 MRHNA and CDR2 SNTAGT. The CDR3 is 14 residues long. The ends lost 7 bases at V and 1 base at J; junction bases unmatched: 5. CDR3 sequence reads: CASMTGATQETQYF. CDR3 coding DNA: TGTGCCAGCATGACAGGGGCTACCCAAGAGACCCAGTACTTC.

The rearrangement uses TRBV11-3 and TRBJ2-2; D not resolved. The CDR3 covers 16 residues. Germline loops: CDR1 SGHNT, CDR2 YENEEA. Trimming stripped 0 bases from V and 6 bases from J, with 14 bases between. The CDR3: CASSLDPPQWAGELFF. The CDR3 DNA reads as TGTGCCAGCAGCTTAGATCCCCCACAGTGGGCCGGGGAGCTGTTTTTT.

The CDR3 DNA follows: TGTGCCGCAGGGGGGGACTCTCATACGCAGTATTTT. This translates into CAAGGDSHTQYF. J is TRBJ2-3 and V is TRBV7-9; D assignment may be TRBD1 or TRBD2 (7 bases each). The CDR3 covers 12 residues. The germline CDR1 and CDR2 sequences are SEHNR and FQNEAQ (reference sequence). Trimming took off 11 bases at V and 7 bases at J, with 16 bases between the two ends.

The chain employs TRBV28 and TRBJ2-3, with 11 bases fitting TRBD2. The germline V gene has CDR1 MDHEN and CDR2 SYDVKM. The CDR3 is 16 residues long. Trimming cost V 5 bases and J 0 bases; bases outside gene matches: 4. CDR3 in DNA: TGTGCCAGCAGTGTTAGCGGGAGGGGTAGCACAGATACGCAGTATTTT. Protein sequence: CASSVSGRGSTDTQYF.

This clone was recorded a few times. The rearrangement joins TRBV2 to TRBJ1-4, with a possible D match to TRBD1 (6 bases). The CDR3 runs to 14 residues. V lost 4 bases and J lost 9, with 15 bases in between. Per germline, CDR1 SNHLY and CDR2 FYNNEI. DNA of the CDR3: TGTGCCAGCAGTGCCACAGGGAATTGGAAAAAACTGTTTTTT. The encoded protein is CASSATGNWKKLFF.

The genes are TRBV5-1 and TRBJ1-1, with TRBD1 as a possible D gene (6 bases). V lost 2 bases, J lost 0 bases, and 17 bases lay in between. The CDR3 length is 17 residues. From germline, CDR1 is SGHRS and CDR2 YFSETQ. The CDR3 DNA sequence: TGCGCCAGCAGCTTATCGTCTGGTACAGGGCTGAACACTGAAGCTTTCTTT. This sequence encodes CASSLSSGTGLNTEAFF.